The 27 T cell receptor beta chains reported below all come from one sample, sequenced in a study of T cell responses to AZD1222 COVID-19 vaccine. TCRdb keeps only in-frame clones here, not all; method: immunoSEQ multiplex PCR. The sample carries more than 140,000 clones, about 91% recorded once. Sequenced here: peripheral blood, sampled on day 0 of MenACWY control vaccination. The receptors here all came from an adult in good health.

This CDR3 reads CASSLELNRNYGYTF. The CDR3 nucleotides are TGTGCCAGCAGCTTAGAACTAAACAGGAACTATGGCTACACCTTC. The chain links TRBV7-2 to TRBJ1-2; perhaps TRBD1 as D (5 bases). V was shortened by 1 base and J by 2 bases, with 11 bases between the two germline ends. This CDR3 is 15 amino acids long. Germline-derived CDR1 and CDR2 are SGHTA and FQGNSA.

The gene calls are TRBV27 and TRBJ1-1; 7 bases map to TRBD1. The trim removed 5 bases at V and 4 bases at J, leaving 10 bases unmatched. Germline V gene sequence: CDR1 MNHEY, CDR2 SMNVEV (reference sequence). This CDR3 comprises 15 residues. The CDR3 sequence is CASSKRGTVPTEAFF. CDR3 coding DNA: TGTGCCAGCAGTAAACGCGGGACAGTCCCCACTGAAGCTTTCTTT.

The gene calls are TRBV6-2 or TRBV6-3 and TRBJ1-1; D is perhaps TRBD1 (5 bases). The CDR3 spans 16 residues. Trimming removed 2 bases from V and 3 bases from J, with 16 bases in between. Per the germline V gene, CDR1 is MNHEY and CDR2 is SVGEGT. The CDR3 is CASSYGGTTRDTEAFF. As DNA, the CDR3 is TGTGCCAGCAGTTACGGGGGGACCACCCGCGACACTGAAGCTTTCTTT.

The rearrangement uses TRBV2 and TRBJ1-3; D call uncertain. Trimming pared 1 base from V and 3 bases from J, leaving 7 bases between. The CDR3 runs 14 residues. CDR1 and CDR2 (germline): SNHLY, FYNNEI. The CDR3 is CASSEGGIGNTIYF. As DNA, the CDR3 is TGTGCCAGCAGTGAAGGAGGGATTGGAAACACCATATATTTT.

Only one count was recorded for this clone. The chain joins TRBV7-2 to TRBJ2-7; the D gene is possibly TRBD2 (6 bases). CDR3 length: 14 amino acids. Germline assignment: CDR1 SGHTA and CDR2 FQGNSA. The V end lost 3 bases, the J end lost 5 bases, and 14 bases lay between the germline ends. The CDR3 DNA is TGTGCCAGCAGCTTGGGAGGAGGATACGACGAGCAGTACTTC. Encoded protein: CASSLGGGYDEQYF.

The gene calls are TRBV11-2 and TRBJ2-1; 7 bases align to TRBD1. J was trimmed by 6 bases and V by 7 bases; bases with no gene match: 3. The CDR3 length is 12 residues. Germline assignment: CDR1 SGHAT and CDR2 FQNNGV. Written as DNA, the CDR3 is TGTGCCAGCACGACAGGGCGCAATGAGCAGTTCTTC. Protein product: CASTTGRNEQFF.

In this sample, this clone turned up a few times. The chain employs TRBV6-1 and TRBJ1-1; 8 nucleotides agree with TRBD1. With 3 bases clipped from V and 5 bases from J, the junction kept 8 bases outside the gene matches. Germline V lookup: CDR1 MNHNS, CDR2 SASEGT. This CDR3 is built from 15 residues. Written as DNA, the CDR3 is TGTGCCAGCAGTGAGGTTGGACAGGGAGTTACTGAAGCTTTCTTT. Its translation: CASSEVGQGVTEAFF.

This clone was seen just once. V gene TRBV19 combines with J gene TRBJ1-5; weak D call: TRBD1 (5 bases). V lost 1 base and J 6 bases, leaving 10 bases between the germline ends. This CDR3 contains 14 residues. Germline assignment: CDR1 LNHDA and CDR2 SQIVND (reference sequence). For the CDR3, the DNA is TGTGCCAGTAGTATAGCCCAGGGACCTCAGCCCCAGCATTTT. Its protein is CASSIAQGPQPQHF.

J is TRBJ2-2 and V is TRBV28; D is possibly TRBD2 (6 bases). Trimming stripped 5 bases from V and 2 bases from J, with 12 bases between. CDR3 length: 15 residues. The germline V gene encodes CDR1 MDHEN and CDR2 SYDVKM. Here the CDR3 reads CASSHTGGNTGELFF. The CDR3 DNA sequence: TGTGCCAGCAGTCACACCGGGGGAAACACCGGGGAGCTGTTTTTT.

The rearrangement joins TRBV4-1 to TRBJ1-3; the match to TRBD1 covers 7 bases. CDR1 is MGHRA, CDR2 YSYEKL, per germline. This CDR3 has 16 residues. With V trimmed by 1 base and J by 2 bases, 5 bases remained unmatched. CDR3 nucleotides: TGCGCCAGCAGCCAAGTTGGGACAGCAACTGGAAACACCATATATTTT. It specifies CASSQVGTATGNTIYF.

The rearrangement joins TRBV7-9 to TRBJ2-1; TRBD2 aligns across 15 bases. The CDR3 has 17 amino acids. CDR1 and CDR2 from the germline V gene are SEHNR and FQNEAQ (reference sequence). V gave up 5 bases and J gave up 3 bases; unmatched junction bases: 5. CDR3 in DNA: TGTGCCAGCAGCCGAGGACTAGCGGGAGGGTTCTACAATGAGCAGTTCTTC. This sequence encodes CASSRGLAGGFYNEQFF.

The chain employs TRBV7-2 and TRBJ1-2; no firm D call. The CDR3 runs to 15 residues. Trimming left V 5 bases short and J 4 bases short, with 17 bases between. CDR1 is SGHTA and CDR2 is FQGNSA in the germline V gene. In DNA, the CDR3 is TGTGCCAGCAGCCCGGCGTTTGAGGGAGGCTATGGCTACACCTTC. Protein product: CASSPAFEGGYGYTF.

The rearrangement links TRBV29-1 to TRBJ1-2; TRBD1 matches at 12 bases. V trimming: 4 bases; J trimming: 8 bases; junction bases outside the gene matches: 14. CDR1 is SQVTM and CDR2 is ANQGSEA in the germline V gene. There are 16 residues in the CDR3. The CDR3 spells CSVGRLSGQGARGYTF. DNA for the CDR3: TGCAGCGTTGGTCGGCTCTCGGGACAGGGGGCGCGGGGCTACACCTTC.

The chain has TRBV19 and TRBJ2-1; TRBD2 agrees at 16 bases. Per the germline V gene, CDR1 is LNHDA and CDR2 is SQIVND (reference sequence). With 4 bases clipped from V and 4 bases from J, the junction kept 13 bases outside the gene matches. The length of the CDR3 is 20 residues. CDR3 region: CASSTARPGTSGRGYNEQFF. CDR3 DNA sequence: TGTGCCAGTAGTACAGCCCGGCCCGGGACTAGCGGGAGGGGGTACAATGAGCAGTTCTTC.

The chain has TRBV3-1 (or the pseudogene TRBV3-2) and TRBJ2-5, with 8 positions matching TRBD1. The ends lost 0 bases at V and 7 bases at J; junction bases unmatched: 16. The CDR3 covers 18 residues. Germline CDR1 reads LGHDT; CDR2 reads YNNKEL (reference sequence). The CDR3 DNA reads TGTGCCAGCAGCCAAGAACAGAGTCAGGGGGCAAGAGCGGGGACCCAGTACTTC. It translates to CASSQEQSQGARAGTQYF.

V and J are TRBV5-1 and TRBJ2-1; the D is unclear. Between the trimmed V and J ends, which lost 3 bases and 10 bases, there was a span of 11 bases. This CDR3 is built from 12 residues. CDR1 is SGHRS, CDR2 YFSETQ, per germline. DNA of the CDR3: TGCGCCAGCAGCTGGTCTTTCCAGGAGCAGTTCTTC. It translates to CASSWSFQEQFF. The entire variable domain, with the rest obtained from reference TRBV5-1 and TRBJ2-1, is as follows: KAGVTQTPRYLIKTRGQQVTLSCSPISGHRSVSWYQQTPGQGLQFLFEYFSETQRNKGNFPGRFSGRQFSNSRSEMNVSTLELGDSALYLCASSWSFQEQFFGPGTRLTVL.

The gene calls are TRBV30 and TRBJ2-3; tentatively, D is TRBD2 (7 bases). The CDR3 runs to 13 residues. The V gene lost 4 bases and the J gene lost 2 bases, with 10 bases spanning the gap. Per the germline V gene, CDR1 is GTSNPN and CDR2 is SVGIG (reference sequence). The CDR3 DNA follows: TGTGCCTGGACCGGGGGGCCCACAGATACGCAGTATTTT. Protein product: CAWTGGPTDTQYF.

This clone was detected only a few times. The chain uses TRBV6-5 and TRBJ2-1; TRBD2 matches at 13 bases. Germline V CDR1 and CDR2: MNHEY, SVGAGI. The CDR3 runs 15 residues. Trimming took 6 bases from V and 4 from J; bases not matched to a gene: 3. CDR3 DNA sequence: TGTGCCAGCAGACCGGGACTAGCGGGGTACAATGAGCAGTTCTTC. Residues: CASRPGLAGYNEQFF.

The chain combines TRBV2 with TRBJ1-2, with unresolved D. Germline CDR1 and CDR2: SNHLY and FYNNEI. V lost 7 bases to trimming and J lost 8 bases, with 14 bases between them. The CDR3 spans 12 residues. This chain's CDR3 is CASNRAGSGYTF. The CDR3 DNA follows: TGTGCCAGCAATAGGGCGGGGTCCGGCTACACCTTC.

CDR3 in amino acids: CAWSFRTGRTNTEAFF. In DNA form, the CDR3 reads TGTGCCTGGAGTTTTCGGACCGGACGTACGAACACTGAAGCTTTCTTT. V and J are TRBV30 and TRBJ1-1; D unclear. The CDR3 runs 16 residues. The V end lost 2 bases, the J end lost 1 base, and 17 bases lay between the germline ends. The V gene's germline CDR1 is GTSNPN and CDR2 SVGIG (reference sequence).

The rearrangement joins TRBV7-3 to TRBJ2-3; 14 nucleotides align to TRBD2. This CDR3 spans 17 amino acids. Per the germline V gene, CDR1 is SGHTA and CDR2 is FQGTGA. V lost 4 bases, J lost 3 bases, and 6 bases stayed unmatched. The chain's CDR3 is CASSSRLAGGPTDTQYF. CDR3 nucleotides: TGTGCCAGCAGCTCGAGACTAGCGGGAGGGCCAACAGATACGCAGTATTTT.

The chain combines TRBV4-2 with TRBJ1-4, with TRBD1 matching over 7 bases. CDR1 and CDR2 (germline): LGHNA, YNFKEQ. The V segment lost 2 bases and the J segment 3 bases; nucleotides outside the gene matches: 12. This CDR3 is built from 18 residues. CDR3 DNA sequence: TGTGCCAGCAGCCAACCATTTGTCAAGGGGGCGCCTAATGAAAAACTGTTTTTT. Protein product: CASSQPFVKGAPNEKLFF.

The chain is built from TRBV30 and TRBJ2-3; 7 bases match TRBD1. This CDR3 contains 15 residues. Germline CDR1 GTSNPN, CDR2 SVGIG (reference sequence). Trimming cost V 2 bases and J 2 bases; bases outside gene matches: 7. The DNA for the CDR3 is TGTGCCTGGAGTAGAAGGGGGCTAAACACAGATACGCAGTATTTT. Translated: CAWSRRGLNTDTQYF.

The J gene is TRBJ2-2, the V gene TRBV19, with 7 positions matching TRBD2. The ends lost 3 bases at V and 6 bases at J; junction bases unmatched: 10. The CDR3 runs to 16 residues. CDR1 LNHDA and CDR2 SQIVND come from the germline V gene (reference sequence). The CDR3 reads CASSMWSGDLAGELFF. The CDR3 DNA reads TGTGCCAGTAGTATGTGGAGCGGGGACTTGGCCGGGGAGCTGTTTTTT.

The chain joins TRBV13 to TRBJ2-7; D is uncertain. Germline V gene data show CDR1 as PRHDT and CDR2 as FYEKMQ (reference sequence). V was cut by 3 bases and J by 6 bases, with 15 bases left in between. This CDR3 is built from 14 residues. CDR3 coding DNA: TGTGCCAGCAGCTTTGTTAAGGGTGCCCGCGAGCAGTACTTC. This sequence encodes CASSFVKGAREQYF.

The chain is built from TRBV6-1 and TRBJ2-7; D not certain. Germline assignment: CDR1 MNHNS and CDR2 SASEGT. The V and J ends lost 0 bases and 4 bases respectively, with 4 bases between them. This CDR3 contains 12 residues. CDR3: CASSEAQYEQYF. The CDR3 DNA reads as TGTGCCAGCAGTGAAGCGCAGTACGAGCAGTACTTC.

The J gene is TRBJ1-2, the V gene TRBV28; TRBD1 matches 7 bases. Germline V gives CDR1 MDHEN, CDR2 SYDVKM. The ends lost 3 bases at V and 4 bases at J; junction bases unmatched: 8. The CDR3 has 15 residues. The CDR3 region is CASSFPGQPIYGYTF. CDR3 nucleotides: TGTGCCAGCAGTTTTCCGGGACAGCCAATCTATGGCTACACCTTC.